The 19 T cell receptor beta chains below come from one sample, sequenced in a study of read filtering for tumor transcriptome and immune sequencing. From about 400 ng of RNA, a library with molecular barcoded alpha/delta and beta/gamma adaptors was made. TCRdb re-called the reads through MiXCR, storing one row per CDR3 protein. This table holds 43,000 or so distinct CDR3 sequences, approximately 19% found once. The sequenced sample consisted of a population of CD138-negative cells sorted from bone marrow. The receptor set was obtained from a donor at least 40 years old with multiple myeloma.

Concerning this clonotype: A much larger clonotype is one base distant, so this may be a read error. J is TRBJ2-7 and V is TRBV7-2; 10 positions agree with TRBD2. The CDR3 is 14 amino acids. Germline trimming cut 4 bases from V and 1 base from J; bases unmatched to any gene: 1. CDR1 and CDR2 from the germline V gene are SGHTA and FQGNSA. This CDR3 reads CASSSLAGSYEQYF. The CDR3 nucleotides read TGTGCCAGCAGCTCACTAGCGGGATCCTACGAGCAGTACTTC.

This clonotype was observed many times. The rearrangement joins TRBV7-6 to TRBJ2-2; D ambiguous. The CDR3 has 14 amino acids. Germline CDR1 and CDR2: SGHVS and FNYEAQ. V lost 6 bases and J 2 bases, leaving 10 bases between the germline ends. The CDR3 region is CASRPYTNTGELFF. CDR3 coding DNA: TGTGCCAGCAGACCTTATACCAACACCGGGGAGCTGTTTTTT.

This clonotype showed up many times. The V gene is TRBV28, the J gene TRBJ1-2; no clear D. The CDR3 loop spans 13 amino acids. Germline V gene data show CDR1 as MDHEN and CDR2 as SYDVKM. With 8 bases removed from V and 4 bases from J, the gap between germline ends came to 14 bases. The CDR3 nucleotides read TGTGCCAGCTTTGGGCAGGCGTCCTATGGCTACACCTTC. Translated: CASFGQASYGYTF.

The genes are TRBV5-1 and TRBJ2-3; 11 nucleotides line up with TRBD2. This CDR3 spans 16 amino acids. J was trimmed by 6 bases and V by 4 bases; bases with no gene match: 10. Germline V gene lookup returns CDR1 SGHRS and CDR2 YFSETQ. CDR3 amino acids: CASSALTSGRGDTQYF. CDR3 DNA sequence: TGCGCCAGCAGCGCCCTAACTAGCGGGAGAGGCGATACGCAGTATTTT. Filled out from reference TRBV5-1 and TRBJ2-3, the complete variable domain reads KAGVTQTPRYLIKTRGQQVTLSCSPISGHRSVSWYQQTPGQGLQFLFEYFSETQRNKGNFPGRFSGRQFSNSRSEMNVSTLELGDSALYLCASSALTSGRGDTQYFGPGTRLTVL.

This clonotype showed up many times. The genes are TRBV6-1 and TRBJ2-1; 12 nucleotides line up with TRBD2. Germline V gene sequence: CDR1 MNHNS, CDR2 SASEGT. The V segment lost 4 bases and the J segment 7 bases; nucleotides outside the gene matches: 11. The CDR3 loop spans 17 amino acids. CDR3 DNA sequence: TGTGCCAGCAGTGGAGCGGGACTAGCGGGCTACAGAAATGAGCAGTTCTTC. Amino acid sequence: CASSGAGLAGYRNEQFF.

CDR3 residues: CATLGRSNYGYTF. The DNA of the CDR3 is TGTGCCACCCTGGGGCGGAGCAACTATGGCTACACCTTC. The chain is built from TRBV28 and TRBJ1-2; TRBD1 might be the D (5 bases). Deletions cut 10 bases from V and 2 bases from J, with 14 bases between. CDR1 is MDHEN and CDR2 is SYDVKM in the germline V gene. The CDR3 contains 13 residues.

The sample holds many counts of this clonotype. The chain has TRBV5-1 and TRBJ2-1, with 9 positions matching TRBD1. V lost 2 bases to trimming and J lost 6 bases; unmatched junction nucleotides: 3. In germline, CDR1 is SGHRS, CDR2 YFSETQ. This CDR3 contains 14 residues. The CDR3, as DNA: TGCGCCAGCAGCTTAGGACAGGGGCCCAATGAGCAGTTCTTC. Amino acids: CASSLGQGPNEQFF.

Concerning this clonotype itself: A much larger clone lies a single base off, so this may be a read error. The conserved final phenylalanine or tryptophan is absent from the CDR3, which likely points to a read error. This chain links TRBV4-1 with TRBJ2-2; 8 nucleotides agree with TRBD2. CDR3 size: 16 residues. V lost 0 bases, J lost 7 bases, and 7 bases stayed unmatched. Germline V CDR1 and CDR2: MGHRA, YSYEKL. The CDR3 DNA reads as TGCGCCAGCAGCCAAGATAGAGCGGGAGTTATCGGGGAGCTGTTTTCT. Its translation: CASSQDRAGVIGELFS.

There are many counts of this clonotype. The rearrangement uses TRBV18 and TRBJ2-6; D is undetermined. Germline values: CDR1 KGHSH, CDR2 LQKENI. Between the trimmed V and J ends, which lost 1 base and 2 bases, there was a span of 9 bases. The CDR3 is 16 residues long. The CDR3 protein is CASSPQRGAGANVLTF. CDR3 sequence (DNA): TGTGCCAGCTCACCACAGCGAGGAGCTGGGGCCAACGTCCTGACTTTC.

This clonotype came up many times. The rearrangement joins TRBV5-1 to TRBJ2-7, with D perhaps matching TRBD2 (6 bases). Per germline, CDR1 SGHRS and CDR2 YFSETQ. Trimming took 4 bases from V and 2 from J, leaving 22 bases between them. This CDR3 region has 17 residues. The CDR3 is CASSPWGSGVYPYEQYF. In DNA form, the CDR3 reads TGCGCCAGCAGCCCCTGGGGGTCGGGGGTGTACCCCTACGAGCAGTACTTC.

This clonotype was counted at least ten times. The genes are TRBV12-3 or TRBV12-4 and TRBJ2-1; 10 positions match TRBD2. Trimming at V came to 6 bases and at J to 9 bases, leaving 14 bases not matched to a gene. This CDR3 spans 16 amino acids. CDR3: CASSLWGLARGGEQFF. The CDR3 DNA sequence: TGTGCCAGCAGCCTTTGGGGACTAGCGAGAGGGGGTGAGCAGTTCTTC.

In this sample, this clonotype turned up many times. This rearrangement joins TRBV12-3 or TRBV12-4 to TRBJ2-5; D remains unclear. Deletions cut 5 bases from V and 2 bases from J, with 6 bases between. The CDR3 sequence is 12 residues long. The CDR3 DNA follows: TGTGCCAGCAGTGAGATGCAAGAGACCCAGTACTTC. Translation: CASSEMQETQYF.

The table lists this clonotype with a few counts. The chain is built from TRBV4-3 and TRBJ1-2; D call uncertain. Trimming left V 0 bases short and J 5 bases short, with 4 bases between. Germline V gene data show CDR1 as LGHNA and CDR2 as YSLEER. The CDR3 has 12 residues. CDR3 sequence (DNA): TGCGCCAGCAGCCAAGACAGATATGGCTACACCTTC. Protein: CASSQDRYGYTF.

This clonotype was picked up many times. The J gene is TRBJ2-5, the V gene TRBV20-1; the match to TRBD2 covers 8 bases. The CDR3 totals 13 residues. The germline V gene has CDR1 DFQATT and CDR2 SNEGSKA (reference sequence). The trim removed 5 bases at V and 3 bases at J, leaving 5 bases unmatched. As DNA, the CDR3 is TGCAGTGCTTTTACAGCGGGAGAAGAGACCCAGTACTTC. Amino acid sequence: CSAFTAGEETQYF.

This clonotype has a count of ten or more. The CDR3 sequence is CSALRGVYEQYF. DNA for the CDR3: TGCAGTGCCCTCCGCGGGGTCTACGAGCAGTACTTC. This chain joins TRBV20-1 and TRBJ2-7; tentatively, D is TRBD2 (6 bases). This CDR3 is built from 12 residues. Germline loops: CDR1 DFQATT, CDR2 SNEGSKA (reference sequence). The V end was cut by 6 bases, the J end by 3 bases, with 12 bases between.

This clonotype was observed at least ten times. The genes are TRBV7-9 and TRBJ2-7; TRBD2 agrees at 9 bases. This CDR3 is built from 15 residues. CDR1 is SEHNR, CDR2 FQNEAQ, per germline (reference sequence). V shed 1 base, J shed 3 bases, and the junction held 4 bases outside the gene matches. The CDR3 protein is CASSLGGLADYEQYF. In nucleotides, the CDR3 is TGTGCCAGCAGCTTAGGGGGACTAGCAGACTACGAGCAGTACTTC.

Worth noting for this clonotype: The conserved phenylalanine or tryptophan normally closing the CDR3 is absent here, so this likely arose from a read error. The gene calls are TRBV7-8 and TRBJ2-3, with D unresolved. The CDR3 consists of 12 residues. Germline CDR1 SGHVS, CDR2 FQNEAQ. The CDR3 loop reads CASSLSSDTQYL. Here the CDR3 DNA reads TGCGCCAGCAGCTTATCCTCAGATACGCAGTATCTT.

This clonotype was counted ten times or more. This sequence joins TRBV6-6 and TRBJ1-6; no clear D gene. The V gene's germline CDR1 is MNHNY and CDR2 SVGAGI (reference sequence). The CDR3 length is 19 residues. V lost 2 bases, J lost 0 bases, and 17 bases lay in between. CDR3 sequence: CASSYHPLRFGSYNSPLHF. CDR3 nucleotides: TGTGCCAGCAGTTACCATCCCCTTAGGTTCGGCTCCTATAATTCACCCCTCCACTTT.

This clonotype was counted at least ten times. V usage is TRBV9 and J usage is TRBJ2-7; 9 bases fit TRBD1. Germline CDR1 reads SGDLS; CDR2 reads YYNGEE. V lost 4 bases to trimming and J lost 3 bases; unmatched junction nucleotides: 5. The CDR3 consists of 14 residues. This chain's CDR3 is CASSRTGVSYEQYF. In nucleotides, the CDR3 is TGTGCCAGCAGCCGGACAGGGGTAAGCTACGAGCAGTACTTC. Looking up the rest from reference TRBV9 and TRBJ2-7 gives the full variable domain: DSGVTQTPKHLITATGQRVTLRCSPRSGDLSVYWYQQSLDQGLQFLIQYYNGEERAKGNILERFSAQQFPDLHSELNLSSLELGDSALYFCASSRTGVSYEQYFGPGTRLTVT.